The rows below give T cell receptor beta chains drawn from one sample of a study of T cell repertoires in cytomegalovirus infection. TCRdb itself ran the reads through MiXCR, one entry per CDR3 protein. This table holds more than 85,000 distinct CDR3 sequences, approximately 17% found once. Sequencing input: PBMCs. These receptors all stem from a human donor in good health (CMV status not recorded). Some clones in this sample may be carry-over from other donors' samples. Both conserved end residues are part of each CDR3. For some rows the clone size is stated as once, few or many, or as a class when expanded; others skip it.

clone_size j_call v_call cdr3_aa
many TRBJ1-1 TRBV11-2 CASSFEVNAEAFF
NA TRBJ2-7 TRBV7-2 CASSFVPGGEQYF
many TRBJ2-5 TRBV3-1 CASSPVDRGEETQYF
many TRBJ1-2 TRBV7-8 CASSLDRENGYTF
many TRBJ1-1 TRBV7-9 CASSLSLAGEAFF
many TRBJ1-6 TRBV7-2 CASSFDQGRSPLHF
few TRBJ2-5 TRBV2 CASSEALIGRWQETQYF
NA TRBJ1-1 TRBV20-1 CSAPPGGRTTEAFF
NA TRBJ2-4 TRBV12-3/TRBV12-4 CASSPAGGRKNIQYF
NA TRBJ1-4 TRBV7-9 CASSYASTGGNEKLFF
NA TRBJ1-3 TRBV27 CASRPTGATGNTIFF
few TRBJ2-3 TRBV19 CASSSWSSDTQYF
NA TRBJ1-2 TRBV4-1 CASSQVRGNYGYTF
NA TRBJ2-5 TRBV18 CASSPPTSEETQYF
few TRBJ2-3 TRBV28 CASNLQGASTDTQYF
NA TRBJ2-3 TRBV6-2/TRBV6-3 CASNDRFTDTQYF
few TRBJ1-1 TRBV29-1 CSAQQGASTEAFF
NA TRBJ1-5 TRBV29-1 CSVKVSGGNQSQHF
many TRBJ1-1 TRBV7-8 CASTARGSFSPAFF
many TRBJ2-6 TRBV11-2 CASSLHLISGANVLTF
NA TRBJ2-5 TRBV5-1 CASRNLGETQYF
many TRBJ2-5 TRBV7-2 CASSSDPAGETQYF
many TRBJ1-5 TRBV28 CASSAGGEGNQPQHF
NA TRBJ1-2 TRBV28 CACSSRTRGDYGYTF
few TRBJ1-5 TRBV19 CASREAVYSNQPQHF
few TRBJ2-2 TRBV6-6 CASSSANLDTGELFF
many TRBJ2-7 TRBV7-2 CASSLAAGRGRNEQYF
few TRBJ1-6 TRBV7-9 CASTLTGIESPLHF
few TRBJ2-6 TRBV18 CASSSSAGAGANVLTF
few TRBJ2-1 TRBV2 CASRVTSGGDNEQFF
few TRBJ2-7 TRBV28 CASSGGGIRDEQYF
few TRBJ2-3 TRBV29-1 CSVEAGQAVDTQYF
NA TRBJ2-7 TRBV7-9 CASSTGTWEQYF
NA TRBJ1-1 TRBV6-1 CASSWAGGWGTEAFF
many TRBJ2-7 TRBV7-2 CASSHGRGEQYF
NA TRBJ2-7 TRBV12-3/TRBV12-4 CASRASGIGQYF
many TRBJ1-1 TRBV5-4 CASEEQGRPEAFF
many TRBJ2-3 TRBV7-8 CASTYEMYRLAETNTQYF
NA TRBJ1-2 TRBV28 CASSLTRSPNSGYTF
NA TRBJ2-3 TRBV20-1 CSADRGQSTDTQYF
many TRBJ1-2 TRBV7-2 CASSRGRTFYGYTF
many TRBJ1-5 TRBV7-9 CASSLEDQPQHF
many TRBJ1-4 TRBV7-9 CASSLAGQPNEKLFF
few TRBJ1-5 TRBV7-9 CASSLRGGLGPQHF
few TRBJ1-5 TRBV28 CASSFAFGSSNQPQHF
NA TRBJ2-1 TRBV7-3 CASSGGAWGTDNEQFF
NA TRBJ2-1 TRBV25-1 CASSGPPVEYEQFF
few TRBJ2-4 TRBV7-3 CASSPPGLAGGLRNIQYF
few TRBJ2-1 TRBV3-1 CASSLRTGTGRNEQFF
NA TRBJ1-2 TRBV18 CASSPAGTGDYGYTF
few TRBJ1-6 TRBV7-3 CASSLAQNSPLHF
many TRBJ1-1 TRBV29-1 CSVEDQSGNTEAFF
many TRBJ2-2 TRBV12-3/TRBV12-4 CASKTPGELFF
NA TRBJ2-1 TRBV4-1 CASSPAGGGGRDEQFF
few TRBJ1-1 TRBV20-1 CSANGGNEDTEAFF